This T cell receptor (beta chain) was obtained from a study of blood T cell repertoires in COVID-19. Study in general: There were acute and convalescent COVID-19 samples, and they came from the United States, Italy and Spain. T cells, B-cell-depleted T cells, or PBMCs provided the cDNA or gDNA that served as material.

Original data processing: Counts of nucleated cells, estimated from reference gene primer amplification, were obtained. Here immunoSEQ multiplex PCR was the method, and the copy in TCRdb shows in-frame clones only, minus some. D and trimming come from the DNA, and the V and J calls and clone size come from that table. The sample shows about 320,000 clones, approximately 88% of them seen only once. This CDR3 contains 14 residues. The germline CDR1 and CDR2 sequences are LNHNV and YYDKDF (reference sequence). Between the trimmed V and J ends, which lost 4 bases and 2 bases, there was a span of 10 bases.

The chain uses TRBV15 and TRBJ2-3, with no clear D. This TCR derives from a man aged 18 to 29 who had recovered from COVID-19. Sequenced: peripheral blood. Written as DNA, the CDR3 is TGTGCCACCAGCACCCAACACAACACAGATACGCAGTATTTT. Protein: CATSTQHNTDTQYF. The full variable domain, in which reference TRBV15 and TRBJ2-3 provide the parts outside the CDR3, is DAMVIQNPRYQVTQFGKPVTLSCSQTLNHNVMYWYQQKSSQAPKLLFHYYDKDFNNEADTPDNFQSRRPNTSFCFLDIRSPGLGDTAMYLCATSTQHNTDTQYFGPGTRLTVL.